This T cell receptor (beta chain) came from a study of cytomegalovirus exposure and HLA in healthy donors. Participants comprised healthy donors of bone marrow. Donors counted as nominally healthy when sampled, yet unrecorded immune exposures were likely. J was trimmed by 5 bases and V by 7 bases; bases with no gene match: 15. Germline V gene sequence: CDR1 SGHDT, CDR2 YYEEEE. The CDR3 extends over 16 amino acids. Study results and caveats: TRBV6-2, TRBV6-3 and some other V segments were excluded as indistinguishable.

Worth noting for this clone: No antigen is known for it.

The primer mix had 60 Vbeta and 13 Jbeta primers. Produced via immunoSEQ multiplex PCR; TCRdb's table is partial and in-frame only. In the table there are approximately 150,000 clones, about 70% of which are singletons. The specimen was PBMCs. The TCR sequence derives from a male donor in good health and CMV-seronegative. The chain couples TRBV5-6 to TRBJ2-1; TRBD1 matches 7 bases. The CDR3 here is CASFTRAGTADNEQFF. For the CDR3, the DNA is TGTGCCAGCTTCACAAGGGCCGGGACAGCAGACAATGAGCAGTTCTTC.